One and the same sample provided the 8 T cell receptor beta chains below, sequenced in a study of cytomegalovirus exposure and HLA in healthy donors (dated by TCRdb to the late 2010s). Libraries were made using the immunoSEQ multiplex PCR assay. The multiplex PCR relied on a mix of 60 forward primers for TCR Vbeta segments and 13 reverse primers for TCR Jbeta segments. TCRdb took this table from immuneACCESS and kept in-frame rearrangements with V and J called. Such tables lack part of the clones; where checked against another copy, unresolved V genes explain under half of the gap, and the rest is unexplained. A total of under 200,000 clones appear in this sample, 80% of them only once. Of the sample, around 5% falls within the top ten clones. Sequencing was done on a sample of PBMCs. These receptors all stem from a man aged 30-40 years in good health and CMV-seronegative.

CDR3 bases: TGTGCCAGCTCACCACGCACAGGGGGGACCGGAGAGACCCAGTACTTC. Residues: CASSPRTGGTGETQYF. The chain carries TRBV18 and TRBJ2-5, with 8 bases lining up with TRBD1. From germline, CDR1 is KGHSH and CDR2 LQKENI. The CDR3 loop spans 16 amino acids. The V and J ends lost 1 base and 4 bases, in that order; junction bases with no gene match: 8.

This clone occurred a few times. The chain recombines TRBV5-6 with TRBJ1-4; D call uncertain. V lost 5 bases, J lost 4 bases, and 21 bases lay in between. This CDR3 has 17 amino acids. Looked up from germline, CDR1 is SGHDT and CDR2 is YYEEEE. In nucleotides, the CDR3 is TGTGCCAGCAGTCCTATTGACGGGAGAGGCCTTAATGAAAAACTGTTTTTT. As protein: CASSPIDGRGLNEKLFF. Drawing the rest from reference TRBV5-6 and TRBJ1-4, the complete variable domain is DAGVTQSPTHLIKTRGQQVTLRCSPKSGHDTVSWYQQALGQGPQFIFQYYEEEERQRGNFPDRFSGHQFPNYSSELNVNALLLGDSALYLCASSPIDGRGLNEKLFFGSGTQLSVL.

This clone was recorded only once. V and J are TRBV27 and TRBJ1-2, with D tentatively TRBD1 (6 bases). This CDR3 has 15 residues. CDR1 and CDR2 from the germline V gene are MNHEY and SMNVEV (reference sequence). V lost 5 bases, J lost 7 bases, and 20 bases lay in between. The CDR3 region is CASSAADRLGAGYTF. The CDR3 nucleotides read TGTGCCAGCAGTGCCGCGGACAGATTAGGGGCTGGCTACACCTTC.

V gene TRBV9 combines with J gene TRBJ1-1; D might be TRBD1 (5 bases). CDR1 and CDR2 from the germline V gene are SGDLS and YYNGEE. This CDR3 is built from 16 residues. The V end lost 4 bases, the J end lost 2 bases, and 18 bases lay between the germline ends. CDR3 coding DNA: TGTGCCAGCAGCTCACAGGACACCGCGCTAAACACTGAAGCTTTCTTT. Its protein is CASSSQDTALNTEAFF.

The V and J genes are TRBV7-2 and TRBJ1-4, with 9 nucleotides matching TRBD1. The CDR3 covers 14 residues. Germline V lookup: CDR1 SGHTA, CDR2 FQGNSA. J lost 9 bases, V lost 4 bases, and 6 bases had no gene match. The CDR3 nucleotides are TGTGCCAGCAGCTCCGGGACAGGGATGAAAAAACTGTTTTTT. It specifies CASSSGTGMKKLFF.

The rearrangement links TRBV4-1 to TRBJ1-1; no clear D gene. Germline V gene sequence: CDR1 MGHRA, CDR2 YSYEKL. The length of the CDR3 is 14 residues. Trimming pared 4 bases from V and 7 bases from J, leaving 16 bases between. The chain's CDR3 is CASSRRFLNGEAFF. For the CDR3, the DNA is TGCGCCAGCAGCCGCCGGTTTTTGAACGGTGAAGCTTTCTTT.

This chain connects TRBV6-5 to TRBJ2-7; 9 bases match TRBD1. The junction had 1 base not matched to a gene; V was cut back by 2 bases and J by 2 bases. Germline V gives CDR1 MNHEY, CDR2 SVGAGI. The length of the CDR3 is 14 residues. As DNA, the CDR3 is TGTGCCAGCAGTTACGGACAGGGGCCCTACGAGCAGTACTTC. Its translation: CASSYGQGPYEQYF.

This clone was seen more than once but under ten times. The V and J genes are TRBV4-1 and TRBJ1-4, with 8 bases that match TRBD1. The CDR3 totals 16 residues. V trimming: 3 bases; J trimming: 3 bases; junction bases outside the gene matches: 6. Germline values: CDR1 MGHRA, CDR2 YSYEKL. CDR3 residues: CASSHPRTGSNEKLFF. The CDR3 bases are TGCGCCAGCAGCCACCCTAGGACAGGGTCTAATGAAAAACTGTTTTTT.